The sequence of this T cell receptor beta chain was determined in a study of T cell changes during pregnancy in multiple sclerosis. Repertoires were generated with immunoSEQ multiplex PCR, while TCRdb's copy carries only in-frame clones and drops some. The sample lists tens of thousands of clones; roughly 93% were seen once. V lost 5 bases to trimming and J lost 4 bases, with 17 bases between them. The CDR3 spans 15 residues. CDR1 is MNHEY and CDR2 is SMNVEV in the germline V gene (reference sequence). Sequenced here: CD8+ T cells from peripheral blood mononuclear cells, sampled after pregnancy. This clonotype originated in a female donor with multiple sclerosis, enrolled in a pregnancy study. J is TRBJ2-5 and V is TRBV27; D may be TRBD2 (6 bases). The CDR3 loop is CASSPRDFPGETQYF. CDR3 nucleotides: TGTGCCAGCAGTCCCAGGGACTTCCCTGGAGAGACCCAGTACTTC.